These T cell receptor beta chains were read from a single sample in a study of post-analysis software for immune sequencing data. MiXCR, applied by TCRdb to the PCR reads, yields one record per CDR3 protein. Seen here are 740,000 or so distinct CDR3 sequences, approximately 57% observed once, and the top ten hold 4.6%. Input material: blood. The receptors were sampled from a girl under 18 with multiple sclerosis. The CDR3 runs from the conserved cysteine through the conserved F or W. The D gene is left open where the match is weak. Where a row states a size, it is once, few, many or the class of an expanded clone; other rows omit it.

j_gene,d_gene,abundance,v_gene,CDR3aa,CDR3nt
TRBJ2-1,NA,NA,TRBV7-7,CASSLGEAEEQFF,TGTGCCAGCAGCTTGGGAGAAGCGGAGGAGCAGTTCTTC
TRBJ1-1,NA,few,TRBV20-1,CSARDLWEGNTEAFF,TGCAGTGCTAGAGATCTCTGGGAGGGGAACACTGAAGCTTTCTTT
TRBJ2-7,NA,NA,TRBV7-2,CASSLGPSGQSYEQYF,TGTGCCAGCAGCTTAGGCCCGTCAGGGCAGTCCTACGAGCAGTACTTC
TRBJ2-5,NA,few,TRBV2,CASGTPHMARRETQYF,TGTGCCAGCGGGACCCCTCATATGGCCCGTCGGGAGACCCAGTACTTC
TRBJ2-1,NA,NA,TRBV5-1,CASQRVGSYNEHFF,TGCGCCAGCCAGAGGGTGGGCTCCTACAATGAGCACTTCTTC
TRBJ2-1,NA,NA,TRBV7-3,CASSAQRGTWFF,TGTGCCAGCAGCGCCCAGAGGGGGACTTGGTTCTTC
TRBJ2-5,TRBD2,NA,TRBV20-1,CSATTSGSQETQYF,TGCAGTGCTACGACTAGCGGGAGCCAAGAGACCCAGTACTTC
TRBJ2-3,NA,few,TRBV29-1,CSGPPGRSSPDTQYF,TGCAGCGGCCCTCCGGGACGGTCTAGCCCAGATACGCAGTATTTT
TRBJ2-1,TRBD2,few,TRBV12-3/TRBV12-4,CASSFRRLAGNEQFF,TGTGCCAGTAGTTTTAGGAGACTAGCGGGAAATGAGCAGTTCTTC
TRBJ2-7,NA,NA,TRBV10-3,CAIKDTGHEQYF,TGTGCCATCAAGGACACGGGACACGAGCAGTACTTC
TRBJ2-7,NA,few,TRBV29-1,CSVEDWLNYEQYF,TGCAGCGTTGAAGATTGGTTGAATTACGAGCAGTACTTC
TRBJ1-2,NA,NA,TRBV5-1,CASSLAAVDGYTF,TGCGCCAGCAGCTTGGCAGCCGTCGATGGCTACACCTTC
TRBJ1-5,NA,NA,TRBV4-2,CASSQDYGGNQPQHF,TGTGCCAGCAGCCAAGATTATGGGGGCAATCAGCCCCAGCATTTT
TRBJ2-7,NA,NA,TRBV10-3,CAISSVDRTKTYEQYF,TGTGCCATCAGTTCTGTCGACAGGACCAAGACTTACGAGCAGTACTTC
TRBJ2-1,TRBD1,NA,TRBV7-6,CASSPGQGVYNEQFF,TGTGCCAGCAGCCCCGGACAGGGGGTTTACAATGAGCAGTTCTTC